This T cell receptor (beta chain) was found in a study of T cell responses to AZD1222 COVID-19 vaccine. For this clone: What it binds is not known.

Germline CDR1 is MGHDK and CDR2 is SYGVNS. V trimming: 8 bases; J trimming: 7 bases; junction bases outside the gene matches: 9. The CDR3 consists of 14 residues. Clones were read by immunoSEQ multiplex PCR, and TCRdb kept only the in-frame ones, dropping some. This table has about 56,000 clones, 80% to 90% appearing once. The study's findings and limits: After the peak T cell response, and only then, were repertoires sampled. The donors showed a predominance of white British ancestry and of females, with possible underestimation of clonal diversity. At baseline, seropositivity was found in only 5 to 7 AZD1222 recipients.

The J gene is TRBJ2-1, the V gene TRBV25-1; 9 bases agree with TRBD2. This clonotype originated in an adult who received the AZD1222 COVID-19 vaccine. This specimen consisted of peripheral blood, obtained 28 days after the second AZD1222 dose. The CDR3 here is CASSGLAAFNEQFF. The CDR3, as DNA: TGTGCCAGCTCGGGACTAGCTGCCTTTAATGAGCAGTTCTTC.